What follows describes a single T cell receptor beta chain. What it recognizes is unknown. These data come from a study of T cell repertoires in cytomegalovirus infection. Whole-study context: Public TCR beta signatures were indicative of both CMV infection and a matching HLA type. General observations from the study: Cumulative public TCR beta family frequency identified CMV carriers with the relevant HLA. Dominating the ex vivo response were TCR beta clonotypes that were CMV-specific and HLA-C-restricted.

TCRdb processed the reads anew with MiXCR; each CDR3 protein has one entry. Among about 460,000 distinct CDR3 sequences listed, about 11% were seen once. This CDR3 contains 15 residues. Germline loops: CDR1 SNHLY, CDR2 FYNNEI. Trimming pared 6 bases from V and 0 bases from J, leaving 13 bases between. The sample taken for sequencing was PBMCs. The chain links TRBV2 to TRBJ2-3; D is undetermined. This TCR derives from a human donor in good health (CMV status not recorded). Some clones in this sample may be carry-over from other donors' samples. The CDR3 spells CASSVRRISTDTQYF. CDR3 nucleotide sequence: TGTGCCAGCAGCGTGAGGAGAATTAGCACAGATACGCAGTATTTT.